These T cell receptor beta chains were read from a single sample in a study of T cells in Graves' hyperthyroidism and ophthalmopathy. TCRdb re-analysed the multiplex PCR reads in MiXCR, keeping a single row per CDR3 protein. The sample has hundreds of thousands of distinct CDR3 sequences; approximately 23% are singletons. The specimen sequenced was blood. The receptor set was obtained from a man younger than 45 with Graves' ophthalmopathy. The CDR3 runs from the conserved cysteine through the conserved F or W. The order of the fields is V gene, D gene, J gene, CDR3 protein. A D gene is named only where the DNA matches it firmly.

V: TRBV20-1; D: NA; J: TRBJ1-1; CDR3: CSASPPRSTRNTEAFF
V: TRBV6-5; D: NA; J: TRBJ1-5; CDR3: CASSYSRVSNQPQHF
V: TRBV6-4; D: NA; J: TRBJ2-3; CDR3: CASSEMYSADTQYF
V: TRBV10-2; D: NA; J: TRBJ2-5; CDR3: CASSDGGQETQYF
V: TRBV9; D: TRBD2; J: TRBJ2-1; CDR3: CASSPRVAGDHNEQFF
V: TRBV13; D: NA; J: TRBJ2-1; CDR3: CASSLSGPRSYNEQFF
V: TRBV29-1; D: NA; J: TRBJ2-7; CDR3: CSVEGGGEQYF
V: TRBV12-3/TRBV12-4; D: NA; J: TRBJ1-2; CDR3: CASSSDRTLGYTF
V: TRBV29-1; D: NA; J: TRBJ1-2; CDR3: CSVEDRTTNYGYTF
V: TRBV28; D: NA; J: TRBJ1-1; CDR3: CASSLGNPWVNTEAFF
V: TRBV11-3; D: NA; J: TRBJ1-5; CDR3: CASSLRHSNQPQHF
V: TRBV28; D: NA; J: TRBJ2-1; CDR3: CASSSKYKVSNEQFF
V: TRBV5-6; D: NA; J: TRBJ1-2; CDR3: CATYRGVGRYGYTF
V: TRBV3-1; D: NA; J: TRBJ1-2; CDR3: CASSQGRDNYGYTF
V: TRBV11-2; D: NA; J: TRBJ2-2; CDR3: CASSPSREITGELFF
V: TRBV7-2; D: NA; J: TRBJ2-2; CDR3: CASSRTASTGELFF
V: TRBV14; D: NA; J: TRBJ1-1; CDR3: CASSQVQGMETEAFF
V: TRBV28; D: NA; J: TRBJ1-3; CDR3: CASIGTGRSGNTIYF
V: TRBV19; D: TRBD2; J: TRBJ2-1; CDR3: CASSIVSSGKDEQFF
V: TRBV25-1; D: NA; J: TRBJ1-2; CDR3: CASSELGRSDYGYTF
V: TRBV5-1; D: TRBD2; J: TRBJ2-7; CDR3: CASSPWGGGSEQYF
V: TRBV5-6; D: NA; J: TRBJ1-4; CDR3: CASSLGRRSGNEKLFF